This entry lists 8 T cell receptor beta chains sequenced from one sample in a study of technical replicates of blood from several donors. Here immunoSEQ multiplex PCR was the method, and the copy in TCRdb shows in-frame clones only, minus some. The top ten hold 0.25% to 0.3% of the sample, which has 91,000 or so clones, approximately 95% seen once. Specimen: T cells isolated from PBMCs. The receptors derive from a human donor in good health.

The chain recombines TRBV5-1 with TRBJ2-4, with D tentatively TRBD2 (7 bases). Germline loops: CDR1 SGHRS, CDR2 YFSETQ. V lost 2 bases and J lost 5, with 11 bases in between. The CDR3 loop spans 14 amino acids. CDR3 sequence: CASSLEGGENIQYF. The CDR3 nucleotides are TGCGCCAGCAGCTTAGAAGGGGGGGAAAACATTCAGTACTTC.

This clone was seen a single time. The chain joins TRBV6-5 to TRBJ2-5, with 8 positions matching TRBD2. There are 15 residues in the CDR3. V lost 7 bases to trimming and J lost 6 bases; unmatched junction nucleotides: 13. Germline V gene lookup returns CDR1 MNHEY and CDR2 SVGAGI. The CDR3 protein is CASNAGTSGGKTQYF. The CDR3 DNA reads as TGTGCCAGCAACGCCGGGACTAGTGGGGGCAAGACCCAGTACTTC.

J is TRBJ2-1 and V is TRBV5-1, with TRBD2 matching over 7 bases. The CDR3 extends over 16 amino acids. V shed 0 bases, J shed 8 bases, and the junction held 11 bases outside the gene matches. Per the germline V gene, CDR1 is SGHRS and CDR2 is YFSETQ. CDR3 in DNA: TGCGCCAGCAGCTTGGTCACTAGCGCAAACCTCCATGAGCAGTTCTTC. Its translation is CASSLVTSANLHEQFF.

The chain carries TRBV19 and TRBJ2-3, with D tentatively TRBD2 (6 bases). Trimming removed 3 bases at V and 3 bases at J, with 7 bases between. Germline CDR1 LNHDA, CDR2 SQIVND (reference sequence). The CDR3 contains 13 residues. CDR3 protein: CASSMGGTDTQYF. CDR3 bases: TGTGCCAGTAGTATGGGGGGTACAGATACGCAGTATTTT.

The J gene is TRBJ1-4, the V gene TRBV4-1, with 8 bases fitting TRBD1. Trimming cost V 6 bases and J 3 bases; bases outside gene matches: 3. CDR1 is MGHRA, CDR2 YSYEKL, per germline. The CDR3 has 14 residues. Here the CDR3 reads CASRGTGSNEKLFF. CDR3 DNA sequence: TGCGCCAGCAGGGGGACAGGATCTAATGAAAAACTGTTTTTT.

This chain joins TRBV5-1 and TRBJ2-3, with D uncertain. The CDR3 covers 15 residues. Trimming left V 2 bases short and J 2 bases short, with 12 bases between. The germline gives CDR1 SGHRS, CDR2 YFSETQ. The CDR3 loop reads CASSFTQSHTDTQYF. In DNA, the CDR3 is TGCGCCAGCAGCTTCACACAGTCACACACAGATACGCAGTATTTT.

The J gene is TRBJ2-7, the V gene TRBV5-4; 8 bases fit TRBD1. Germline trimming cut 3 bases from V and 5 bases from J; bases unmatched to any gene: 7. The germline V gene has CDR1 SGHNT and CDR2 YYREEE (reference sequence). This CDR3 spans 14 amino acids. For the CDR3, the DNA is TGTGCCAGCAGCTCACGACAGGGGCACAACGAGCAGTACTTC. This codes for CASSSRQGHNEQYF.

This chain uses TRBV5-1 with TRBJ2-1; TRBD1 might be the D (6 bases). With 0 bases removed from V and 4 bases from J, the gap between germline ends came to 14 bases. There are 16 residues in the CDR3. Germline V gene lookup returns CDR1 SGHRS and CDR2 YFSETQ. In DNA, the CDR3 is TGCGCCAGCAGCTTGGCGGCAGGGGCGACTTACAATGAGCAGTTCTTC. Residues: CASSLAAGATYNEQFF.